What follows describes a single T cell receptor beta chain. The source of the sample is a study of PD-L1 blockade in urothelial cancer. Across the study: At 3 weeks (second dose) and 6 weeks after starting treatment, blood was analyzed.

The sample's time point: pretreatment peripheral blood. Locally advanced or metastatic urothelial carcinoma affected all patients. Spiking each PCR with synthetic TCR analog templates was performed. Clones were read by immunoSEQ multiplex PCR, and TCRdb kept only the in-frame ones, dropping some. Of tens of thousands of clones listed, more than 80% are singletons. CDR3 size: 13 residues. V gave up 0 bases and J gave up 9 bases, with 11 bases separating them. Germline CDR1 is LGHNA and CDR2 is YSLEER. This receptor was taken from a man aged 65 to 85 with urothelial cancer. This material consisted of PBMCs, taken around atezolizumab (anti-PD-L1) treatment. The chain is built from TRBV4-3 and TRBJ2-5; the D is unclear. CDR3 residues: CASSQDSEEPQYF. CDR3 in DNA: TGCGCCAGCAGCCAAGATAGTGAGGAACCCCAGTACTTC.